These 25 T cell receptor beta chains share one sample of origin, sequenced in a study of T cell repertoires in aging, cancer and after chemotherapy. Amplification of TCR beta used genomic DNA extracted from peripheral blood. Multiplex touch-down PCR with TRB-A/B primers amplified rearranged V-D-J TRB sequences. TCRdb passed the multiplex PCR reads through MiXCR, listing each CDR3 protein once. The sample comprises 2,000 or so distinct CDR3 sequences, around 19% of which are singletons, and roughly 5.3% rests with the top ten. Source material: blood. The receptor source for this set is a human donor with a solid tumor.

By share, this clonotype counts as medium-sized. The gene calls are TRBV19 and TRBJ2-5; 8 bases are a match to TRBD1. The CDR3 is made up of 13 amino acids. The V gene's germline CDR1 is LNHDA and CDR2 SQIVND (reference sequence). Unmatched junction bases numbered 2, after V lost 3 bases and J lost 5 bases. The CDR3, as DNA: TGTGCCAGTAGTATGGACAGGGAGGAGACCCAGTACTTC. Its translation is CASSMDREETQYF.

By sample fraction, this clonotype is medium-sized. This chain links TRBV11-2 with TRBJ2-3; the D is unclear. This CDR3 comprises 15 residues. Germline V lookup: CDR1 SGHAT, CDR2 FQNNGV. V was shortened by 0 bases and J by 1 base, with 8 bases between the two germline ends. This CDR3 is CASSLERVGTDTQYF. CDR3 in DNA: TGTGCCAGCAGCTTAGAACGGGTGGGCACAGATACGCAGTATTTT.

This clonotype counts as large. The chain employs TRBV7-6 and TRBJ1-4; unclear D gene. This CDR3 spans 15 amino acids. Deletions cut 0 bases from V and 3 bases from J, with 8 bases between. In germline, CDR1 is SGHVS, CDR2 FNYEAQ. The CDR3 region is CASSLAWAPNEKLFF. In DNA, the CDR3 is TGTGCCAGCAGCTTAGCGTGGGCTCCTAATGAAAAACTGTTTTTT.

This clonotype is large within its sample. The chain combines TRBV19 with TRBJ1-2, with 7 bases identical to TRBD1. This CDR3 spans 14 amino acids. After removal of 3 bases from V and 2 bases from J, the junction contained 3 bases not matched to a gene. CDR1 LNHDA and CDR2 SQIVND come from the germline V gene (reference sequence). CDR3: CASSILTGNYGYTF. The DNA for the CDR3 is TGTGCCAGTAGTATCTTGACAGGGAACTATGGCTACACCTTC.

This clonotype is judged medium-sized. The rearrangement uses TRBV6-6 and TRBJ2-7, with unresolved D. The length of the CDR3 is 14 residues. The germline V and J ends were trimmed by 6 bases and 3 bases, with 15 bases remaining between them. Germline assignment: CDR1 MNHNY and CDR2 SVGAGI (reference sequence). The CDR3 DNA follows: TGTGCCAGCAGCCCCGGACCGGATCGCTACGAGCAGTACTTC. It yields the protein CASSPGPDRYEQYF.

In its sample, this clonotype ranks as medium-sized (0.01 to 0.1%). This chain connects TRBV20-1 to TRBJ2-7, with TRBD1 identical over 9 bases. The V gene end was trimmed by 6 bases and the J gene end by 0 bases; junction bases not matched to a gene: 15. There are 17 residues in the CDR3. CDR1 is DFQATT and CDR2 is SNEGSKA in the germline V gene (reference sequence). The CDR3 nucleotides are TGCAGTGCCTCCCCGGACAGGGGCCCCGCAGGCTCCTACGAGCAGTACTTC. Translating it yields CSASPDRGPAGSYEQYF.

This clonotype is judged medium-sized. This sequence joins TRBV7-3 and TRBJ2-1; no clear D. The CDR3 sequence is 13 residues long. From germline, CDR1 is SGHTA and CDR2 FQGTGA. V lost 6 bases, J lost 10 bases, and 16 bases lay in between. The CDR3, as DNA: TGTGCCAGCAGTAGAATGCCCAACCAGGAGCAGTTCTTC. Translation gives CASSRMPNQEQFF.

Relative to its sample, this clonotype is medium-sized. This chain uses TRBV19 with TRBJ1-5; D perhaps matches TRBD1 (6 bases). Germline CDR1 and CDR2: LNHDA and SQIVND (reference sequence). This CDR3 comprises 13 residues. Trimming shortened V by 5 bases and J by 4 bases, and 9 bases separated the two germline ends. CDR3 sequence: CASSPQGNQPQHF. The CDR3, as DNA: TGTGCCAGTAGTCCACAGGGAAATCAGCCCCAGCATTTT.

This chain connects TRBV5-1 to TRBJ2-7; possible D gene TRBD1, 6 bases. There are 12 residues in the CDR3. V dropped 3 bases and J dropped 6 bases, with 10 bases sitting between them. Germline V gives CDR1 SGHRS, CDR2 YFSETQ. As DNA, the CDR3 is TGCGCCAGCAGCTCACAGGGTTTCGAGCAGTACTTC. Translated: CASSSQGFEQYF.

This clonotype was counted between two and nine times. The rearrangement uses TRBV27 and TRBJ2-3, with unresolved D. The CDR3 contains 16 residues. Per germline, CDR1 MNHEY and CDR2 SMNVEV (reference sequence). Trimming cost V 3 bases and J 2 bases, with 15 bases left between them. The CDR3 loop is CASSLKTGPPTDTQYF. The CDR3 DNA follows: TGTGCCAGCAGTTTGAAAACGGGCCCTCCCACAGATACGCAGTATTTT.

This chain links TRBV19 with TRBJ2-2, with D possibly TRBD1 on 5 matching bases. Germline loops: CDR1 LNHDA, CDR2 SQIVND (reference sequence). The CDR3 is 13 amino acids. V lost 2 bases to trimming and J lost 7 bases, with 8 bases between them. CDR3 nucleotide sequence: TGTGCCAGTAGTATACAGGGTTTCGGGGAGCTGTTTTTT. This translates into CASSIQGFGELFF.

This rearrangement joins TRBV2 to TRBJ1-1; 7 bases line up with TRBD1. V shed 6 bases and J 1 base; nucleotides not matched to a gene: 5. This CDR3 is 14 amino acids long. The V gene's germline CDR1 is SNHLY and CDR2 FYNNEI. The CDR3 spells CASRRQGWNTEAFF. The DNA for the CDR3 is TGTGCCAGCAGAAGACAGGGTTGGAACACTGAAGCTTTCTTT.

This clonotype is labeled as medium-sized. The chain recombines TRBV19 with TRBJ2-7, with 9 positions matching TRBD1. Germline CDR1 LNHDA, CDR2 SQIVND (reference sequence). The length of the CDR3 is 14 residues. Trimming cost V 6 bases and J 6 bases; bases outside gene matches: 9. CDR3 amino acids: CASRQRDRVGEQYF. CDR3 DNA: TGTGCCAGTAGACAAAGGGACAGGGTTGGCGAGCAGTACTTC.

This clonotype has more than one count but fewer than ten. The chain joins TRBV9 to TRBJ2-3; no firm D call. This CDR3 is built from 13 residues. The germline gives CDR1 SGDLS, CDR2 YYNGEE. V was pared by 0 bases and J by 4 bases, with 6 bases between. CDR3: CASSVVSADTQYF. In DNA form, the CDR3 reads TGTGCCAGCAGCGTAGTGTCAGCAGATACGCAGTATTTT.

By proportion, this clonotype is medium-sized (0.01 to 0.1%). V usage is TRBV19 and J usage is TRBJ1-5; D uncertain. The CDR3 consists of 12 residues. The germline V gene has CDR1 LNHDA and CDR2 SQIVND (reference sequence). V lost 9 bases and J 4 bases, leaving 10 bases between the germline ends. Here the CDR3 reads CASNGPNQPQHF. The CDR3 coding sequence is TGTGCCAGCAACGGGCCTAATCAGCCCCAGCATTTT.

In this sample, this clonotype turned up once. A junction boundary mismatches the germline segment, possibly from a read error. DNA of the CDR3: TGCGCCAGAAGCCAAGATTTGGAGATCTCCTACAATGAGCAGTTCTTC. Amino acid sequence: CARSQDLEISYNEQFF. The J gene is TRBJ2-1, the V gene TRBV4-3; no firm D call. Germline CDR1 is LGHNA and CDR2 is YSLEER. The CDR3 runs to 16 residues.

This clonotype has a handful of counts. The chain joins TRBV19 to TRBJ1-5, with a tentative D call TRBD1 (5 bases). The CDR3 runs to 14 residues. V was clipped by 3 bases and J by 1 base, with 7 bases between them. Germline V gene data show CDR1 as LNHDA and CDR2 as SQIVND (reference sequence). CDR3 sequence: CASSINRSNQPQHF. The CDR3 DNA follows: TGTGCCAGTAGTATCAACAGGAGCAATCAGCCCCAGCATTTT.

The chain recombines TRBV5-8 with TRBJ2-3, with D possibly matching TRBD2 (5 bases). Germline CDR1 SGHTS, CDR2 YDEGEE. This CDR3 has 14 residues. DNA of the CDR3: TGTGGAGGGAGTAGGTTCGGAACAGTCGGTACGCAGTATTTT. This sequence encodes CGGSRFGTVGTQYF.

The J gene is TRBJ1-6, the V gene TRBV7-9; 7 bases are shared with TRBD1. There are 19 residues in the CDR3. Unmatched junction bases numbered 17, after V lost 9 bases and J lost 0 bases. Germline V gene data show CDR1 as SEHNR and CDR2 as FQNEAQ (reference sequence). The CDR3 DNA reads TGTGCCAGAAGCAACTATGGGACAGCGGACCTCTCCTATAATTCACCCCTCCACTTT. Residues: CARSNYGTADLSYNSPLHF.

This clonotype is medium-sized by share. The J gene is TRBJ2-1, the V gene TRBV7-6, with D perhaps TRBD2 (5 bases). Germline V gene lookup returns CDR1 SGHVS and CDR2 FNYEAQ. The CDR3 spans 15 residues. V lost 1 base to trimming and J lost 3 bases, with 10 bases between them. For the CDR3, the DNA is TGTGCCAGCAGCTTAGTAGCGCTAGACTACAATGAGCAGTTCTTC. This gives the protein CASSLVALDYNEQFF. The full variable domain, in which reference TRBV7-6 and TRBJ2-1 provide the parts outside the CDR3, is GAGVSQSPRYKVTKRGQDVALRCDPISGHVSLYWYRQALGQGPEFLTYFNYEAQQDKSGLPNDRFSAERPEGSISTLTIQRTEQRDSAMYRCASSLVALDYNEQFFGPGTRLTVL.

Details on this clonotype: A read error may explain this, as a much larger clone is one base away. The rearrangement uses TRBV7-8 and TRBJ2-5; D gene unclear. Germline loops: CDR1 SGHVS, CDR2 FQNEAQ. This CDR3 is 11 amino acids long. The CDR3 spells CGSSLRETQYF. In DNA form, the CDR3 reads TGTGGCAGCAGCCTCCGAGAGACCCAGTACTTC.

By sample fraction, this clonotype is medium-sized. This sequence joins TRBV7-9 and TRBJ1-1; D is undetermined. The CDR3 runs 15 residues. Deletions cut 5 bases from V and 4 bases from J, with 17 bases between. The germline CDR1 and CDR2 sequences are SEHNR and FQNEAQ (reference sequence). The chain's CDR3 is CASSPRIYPTTEAFF. Written as DNA, the CDR3 is TGTGCCAGCAGCCCTAGGATATACCCGACCACTGAAGCTTTCTTT.

In this sample, this clonotype turned up a few times. The J gene is TRBJ2-1, the V gene TRBV15; perhaps D is TRBD1 or TRBD2 (6 bases each). CDR1 is LNHNV and CDR2 is YYDKDF in the germline V gene (reference sequence). Deletions cut 1 base from V and 7 bases from J, with 17 bases between. This CDR3 has 16 residues. The CDR3 sequence: CATSRAGAHPTNEQFF. CDR3 sequence (DNA): TGTGCCACCAGCAGAGCGGGGGCTCACCCGACGAATGAGCAGTTCTTC.

This chain uses TRBV21-1 with TRBJ2-7; the table assigns TRBD2, which was not confirmed against the DNA. TRBV21-1 is assigned pseudogene status. The CDR3 runs 14 residues. DNA of the CDR3: TGTGCCAGCAGCAAACGGTCTAGTAGCTACGAGCAGTACTTC. Residues: CASSKRSSSYEQYF.

This clonotype showed up just a few times. The genes are TRBV12-3 or TRBV12-4 and TRBJ2-7; possible D gene TRBD2, 5 bases. This CDR3 is 13 amino acids long. V was cut by 4 bases and J by 1 base, with 8 bases left in between. DNA of the CDR3: TGTGCCAGCAGTTGGGAGAATTCCTACGAGCAGTACTTC. The encoded protein is CASSWENSYEQYF.